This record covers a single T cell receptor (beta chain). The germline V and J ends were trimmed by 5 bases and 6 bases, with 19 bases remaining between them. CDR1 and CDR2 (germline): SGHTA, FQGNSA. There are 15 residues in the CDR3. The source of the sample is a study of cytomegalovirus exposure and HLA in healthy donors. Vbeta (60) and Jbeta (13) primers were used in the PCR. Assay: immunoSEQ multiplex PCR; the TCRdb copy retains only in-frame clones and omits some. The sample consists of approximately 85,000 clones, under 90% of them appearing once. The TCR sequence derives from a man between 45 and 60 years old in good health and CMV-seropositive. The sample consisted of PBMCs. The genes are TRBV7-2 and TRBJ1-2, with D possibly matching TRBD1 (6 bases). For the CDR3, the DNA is TGTGCCAGCAGCCCCAGCGGGGGCAGGAAGAATGGCTACACCTTC. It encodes CASSPSGGRKNGYTF.